The 24 T cell receptor beta chains below all came from one sample that was sequenced in a study of T cell responses to AZD1222 COVID-19 vaccine. Some clones are missing from TCRdb's copy, which holds only in-frame ones; the method was immunoSEQ multiplex PCR. The profile shows 100,000 to 150,000 clones, around 87% of them singletons. The material was peripheral blood, obtained on day 0 of AZD1222 vaccination. These receptors all stem from an adult in good health.

This chain links TRBV6-6 with TRBJ1-1, with TRBD1 as a possible D gene (5 bases). The CDR3 spans 14 residues. Germline CDR1 is MNHNY and CDR2 is SVGAGI (reference sequence). The V end was cut by 6 bases, the J end by 0 bases, with 11 bases between. DNA of the CDR3: TGTGCCAGCAGCCGAGGGACTTTGAACACTGAAGCTTTCTTT. Its protein is CASSRGTLNTEAFF.

The chain links TRBV9 to TRBJ1-6; unclear D gene. Per germline, CDR1 SGDLS and CDR2 YYNGEE. The CDR3 is made up of 16 amino acids. V was pared by 4 bases and J by 11 bases, with 22 bases between. The CDR3 DNA follows: TGTGCCAGCAGCCCCGCCTGGCTCGGGCATCGGACACCCCTCCACTTT. It translates to CASSPAWLGHRTPLHF.

In its sample, this clone was seen a few times. The CDR3 sequence is CASSAEGGTEAFF. CDR3 nucleotides: TGTGCCAGCAGCGCCGAAGGGGGCACTGAAGCTTTCTTT. The chain employs TRBV7-3 and TRBJ1-1; D is perhaps TRBD1 (6 bases). Looked up from germline, CDR1 is SGHTA and CDR2 is FQGTGA. This CDR3 has 13 amino acids. Between the trimmed V and J ends, which lost 5 bases and 4 bases, there was a span of 11 bases. Full variable domain (remainder filled in from reference TRBV7-3 and TRBJ1-1): GAGVSQTPSNKVTEKGKYVELRCDPISGHTALYWYRQSLGQGPEFLIYFQGTGAADDSGLPNDRFFAVRPEGSVSTLKIQRTERGDSAVYLCASSAEGGTEAFFGQGTRLTVV.

The rearrangement links TRBV29-1 to TRBJ1-5; D perhaps matches TRBD1 (6 bases). CDR3 length equals 15 residues. Trimming took off 6 bases at V and 3 bases at J, with 18 bases between the two ends. In germline, CDR1 is SQVTM, CDR2 ANQGSEA. CDR3 in DNA: TGCAGCGTATCCCTGGGGGCCGGTCTCAATCAGCCCCAGCATTTT. Translation: CSVSLGAGLNQPQHF.

V is TRBV5-8 and J is TRBJ2-2; 9 nucleotides line up with TRBD2. The trim removed 4 bases at V and 5 bases at J, leaving 9 bases unmatched. The CDR3 is 16 residues long. Germline CDR1 SGHTS, CDR2 YDEGEE. The CDR3 region has the DNA TGTGCCAGCAGCCCGAGGATTAGCGGGAGTACCGGGGAGCTGTTTTTT. Its translation is CASSPRISGSTGELFF.

The chain carries TRBV7-9 and TRBJ1-1; D possibly corresponds to TRBD1 (6 bases). Trimming removed 4 bases from V and 10 bases from J, with 16 bases in between. Germline lookup yields CDR1 SEHNR and CDR2 FQNEAQ (reference sequence). The CDR3 has 13 residues. The CDR3 region has the DNA TGTGCCAGCAGCTCTCCGGGACATGATGGAGCTTTCTTT. Translation gives CASSSPGHDGAFF.

The chain employs TRBV5-1 and TRBJ2-1; 10 positions agree with TRBD2. V lost 4 bases, J lost 7 bases, and 2 bases stayed unmatched. The CDR3 is 13 residues long. Germline CDR1 and CDR2: SGHRS and YFSETQ. The CDR3 region is CASSPTSGNEQFF. As DNA, the CDR3 is TGCGCCAGCAGCCCGACTAGCGGGAATGAGCAGTTCTTC.

The chain has TRBV5-1 and TRBJ1-2, with D possibly matching TRBD1 (5 bases). Germline V CDR1 and CDR2: SGHRS, YFSETQ. The CDR3 totals 14 residues. Trimming removed 2 bases at V and 2 bases at J, with 10 bases between. CDR3 nucleotide sequence: TGCGCCAGCAGCTTTGGCAGGGAGAACTATGGCTACACCTTC. Translation: CASSFGRENYGYTF.

The chain couples TRBV4-1 to TRBJ1-2; no definite D call. Germline values: CDR1 MGHRA, CDR2 YSYEKL. CDR3 size: 14 residues. Trimming cost V 1 base and J 4 bases, with 10 bases left between them. CDR3 coding DNA: TGCGCCAGCAGCCAAGGAGACACGGCCTATGGCTACACCTTC. Its translation is CASSQGDTAYGYTF.

V is TRBV19 and J is TRBJ1-1; D possibly corresponds to TRBD1 (5 bases). This CDR3 contains 13 residues. Germline V CDR1 and CDR2: LNHDA, SQIVND (reference sequence). Trimming left V 6 bases short and J 5 bases short, with 13 bases between. This CDR3 reads CASRTGPGTEAFF. CDR3 in DNA: TGTGCCAGTAGGACCGGGCCAGGGACTGAAGCTTTCTTT.

The V call is TRBV9, the J call TRBJ2-2; the match to TRBD1 covers 10 bases. This CDR3 comprises 17 residues. Unmatched junction bases numbered 11, after V lost 3 bases and J lost 6 bases. Germline CDR1 is SGDLS and CDR2 is YYNGEE. CDR3 sequence (DNA): TGTGCCAGCAGCGCCACTTTCCGGGACAGGGGTTCCGGGGAGCTGTTTTTT. Its translation is CASSATFRDRGSGELFF.

This clone was seen more than once but under ten times. V and J are TRBV5-1 and TRBJ1-2, with D possibly matching TRBD1 (5 bases). V lost 4 bases and J 4 bases, leaving 11 bases between the germline ends. The V gene's germline CDR1 is SGHRS and CDR2 YFSETQ. This CDR3 contains 13 residues. CDR3 coding DNA: TGCGCCAGCAGCGTTGACAGTCGCTATGGCTACACCTTC. This translates into CASSVDSRYGYTF.

The chain uses TRBV6-5 and TRBJ2-5, with D possibly being TRBD2 (6 bases). CDR3 length equals 14 residues. The V gene lost 4 bases and the J gene lost 5 bases, with 14 bases spanning the gap. Germline loops: CDR1 MNHEY, CDR2 SVGAGI. CDR3 loop: CASSSQGLAETQYF. The CDR3 region has the DNA TGTGCCAGCAGTTCTCAGGGCCTAGCGGAGACCCAGTACTTC.

J is TRBJ2-3 and V is TRBV6-5; 9 bases fit TRBD1. The length of the CDR3 is 15 residues. Germline assignment: CDR1 MNHEY and CDR2 SVGAGI. With 6 bases clipped from V and 3 bases from J, the junction kept 7 bases outside the gene matches. DNA for the CDR3: TGTGCCAGCAGCCAACAGGGGGCGCGGACAGATACGCAGTATTTT. Amino acids: CASSQQGARTDTQYF.

V usage is TRBV7-2 and J usage is TRBJ2-7; TRBD2 matches at 9 bases. Germline CDR1 SGHTA, CDR2 FQGNSA. This CDR3 is built from 15 residues. V was pared by 4 bases and J by 0 bases, with 4 bases of the junction left unmatched. The CDR3 spells CASSSQAGGSYEQYF. The CDR3 DNA sequence: TGTGCCAGCAGCTCCCAAGCGGGAGGCTCCTACGAGCAGTACTTC.

The chain has TRBV7-2 and TRBJ1-3; D unresolved. Germline CDR1 reads SGHTA; CDR2 reads FQGNSA. The CDR3 extends over 15 amino acids. V was clipped by 1 base and J by 4 bases, with 11 bases between them. The DNA of the CDR3 is TGTGCCAGCAGCTTAGGTGTAGGGTCCGGAAACACCATATATTTT. Translation gives CASSLGVGSGNTIYF. Filled out from reference TRBV7-2 and TRBJ1-3, the complete variable domain reads GAGVSQSPSNKVTEKGKDVELRCDPISGHTALYWYRQSLGQGLEFLIYFQGNSAPDKSGLPSDRFSAERTGGSVSTLTIQRTQQEDSAVYLCASSLGVGSGNTIYFGEGSWLTVV.

The sample holds a few counts of this clone. CDR3 coding DNA: TGTGCCAGCAGCTGGACAGGGTGGACTGAAGCTTTCTTT. Translated, it gives CASSWTGWTEAFF. The chain combines TRBV11-1 with TRBJ1-1, with 8 positions matching TRBD1. The germline V gene has CDR1 SGHAT and CDR2 FQDESV (reference sequence). This CDR3 is built from 13 residues. The J segment lost 5 bases and the V segment lost 4 bases, leaving 3 bases of the junction unmatched.

This clone showed up just a few times. The V gene is TRBV28, the J gene TRBJ2-1, with D tentatively TRBD1 or TRBD2 (5 bases each). The CDR3 runs to 16 residues. Trimming took 3 bases from V and 1 from J, leaving 13 bases between them. The germline CDR1 and CDR2 sequences are MDHEN and SYDVKM. The CDR3 protein is CASSFSGTGSYNEQFF. CDR3 coding DNA: TGTGCCAGCAGTTTCTCCGGGACGGGGTCCTACAATGAGCAGTTCTTC.

The V and J genes are TRBV4-1 and TRBJ1-3; D perhaps matches TRBD1 (6 bases). Germline V lookup: CDR1 MGHRA, CDR2 YSYEKL. The V and J ends lost 2 bases and 2 bases respectively, with 16 bases between them. The CDR3 contains 17 residues. As DNA, the CDR3 is TGCGCCAGCAGCCAAATTCATGGGGGGGCGGCTGGAAACACCATATATTTT. It translates to CASSQIHGGAAGNTIYF.

A single count supports this clone. The gene calls are TRBV19 and TRBJ1-5; 10 positions match TRBD1. With 7 bases clipped from V and 3 bases from J, the junction kept 6 bases outside the gene matches. The germline V gene encodes CDR1 LNHDA and CDR2 SQIVND (reference sequence). The CDR3 is made up of 15 amino acids. The CDR3 DNA reads as TGTGCCAGTATCGCCGGGACAGGGGTCAATCAGCCCCAGCATTTT. Amino acids: CASIAGTGVNQPQHF.

V gene TRBV2 combines with J gene TRBJ1-6, with 12 bases lining up with TRBD1. Per germline, CDR1 SNHLY and CDR2 FYNNEI. The CDR3 runs 13 residues. Trimming removed 8 bases from V and 14 bases from J; junction bases left unmatched: 7. In nucleotides, the CDR3 is TGTGCCAGCGGGACAGGGGGCGCTTCGGCCCTCCACTTT. Translating gives CASGTGGASALHF.

The chain carries TRBV11-2 and TRBJ2-5, with a possible D match to TRBD1 (6 bases). Germline values: CDR1 SGHAT, CDR2 FQNNGV. V lost 1 base and J lost 4, with 7 bases in between. The CDR3 length is 13 residues. DNA of the CDR3: TGTGCCAGCAGCTTAGCAGGGGTAGAGACCCAGTACTTC. Its translation is CASSLAGVETQYF.

The chain has TRBV27 and TRBJ2-1, with TRBD2 matching 9 bases. The V gene's germline CDR1 is MNHEY and CDR2 SMNVEV (reference sequence). Trimming cost V 5 bases and J 8 bases; bases outside gene matches: 4. The CDR3 is 13 residues long. The CDR3 loop is CASSPGLADEQFF. As DNA, the CDR3 is TGTGCCAGCAGTCCGGGACTAGCAGATGAGCAGTTCTTC.

V usage is TRBV27 and J usage is TRBJ2-1; D uncertain. This CDR3 comprises 14 residues. V lost 6 bases, J lost 2 bases, and 11 bases lay in between. Per the germline V gene, CDR1 is MNHEY and CDR2 is SMNVEV (reference sequence). In DNA form, the CDR3 reads TGTGCCAGCAGACGAACCGGGCCCTACAATGAGCAGTTCTTC. It encodes CASRRTGPYNEQFF.